This T cell receptor beta chain was retrieved from a study of T cell responses to AZD1222 COVID-19 vaccine. Libraries were prepared by immunoSEQ multiplex PCR; TCRdb keeps only in-frame clonotypes and omits some of them. The table has 150,000 to 200,000 clones, around 90% seen once. A note on this clone: Its antigen remains unidentified.

V lost 3 bases and J 11 bases, leaving 13 bases between the germline ends. The CDR3 covers 12 residues. Germline V gene sequence: CDR1 SGHAT, CDR2 FQNNGV. Study results and caveats: A mostly white British donor set with more females was recruited, and clonal diversity was possibly underestimated. Reports say nearly half of spike-specific TCRs go after unmutated variant regions.

Material: peripheral blood, obtained 28 days after the second AZD1222 dose. The chain couples TRBV11-2 to TRBJ1-1; D gene ambiguous. This TCR came from an adult who received the AZD1222 COVID-19 vaccine. Here the CDR3 reads CASSFDFGEAFF. In DNA, the CDR3 is TGTGCCAGCAGCTTCGACTTCGGGGAGGCTTTCTTT.